One sample yielded the 5 T cell receptor beta chains listed below, sequenced in a study of cytomegalovirus exposure and HLA in healthy donors. Vbeta (60) and Jbeta (13) primers were used in the PCR. Clones were sequenced by immunoSEQ multiplex PCR, and TCRdb holds only the in-frame ones, with some missing. The data contain roughly 190,000 clones, 75% to 85% of them singletons. Sequences were obtained from PBMCs. The receptors come from a woman in her forties or fifties in good health and CMV-seronegative.

The CDR3 reads CASSAGDNHSNQPQHF. The CDR3 DNA is TGTGCCAGCAGCGCCGGGGACAACCATAGCAATCAGCCCCAGCATTTT. This chain connects TRBV7-2 to TRBJ1-5; weak D call: TRBD1 (6 bases). Germline V lookup: CDR1 SGHTA, CDR2 FQGNSA. The V and J ends lost 5 bases and 0 bases respectively, with 14 bases between them. The CDR3 has 16 residues.

The chain combines TRBV28 with TRBJ1-5; D is unresolved. CDR1 and CDR2 from the germline V gene are MDHEN and SYDVKM. V lost 5 bases and J 4 bases, leaving 12 bases between the germline ends. CDR3 length: 14 residues. The CDR3 DNA sequence: TGTGCCAGCAGTACCCGACGGGATAATCAGCCCCAGCATTTT. It specifies CASSTRRDNQPQHF.

This chain links TRBV5-4 with TRBJ2-5; possible D gene TRBD1, 7 bases. V was shortened by 4 bases and J by 5 bases, with 18 bases between the two germline ends. The germline V gene encodes CDR1 SGHNT and CDR2 YYREEE (reference sequence). The length of the CDR3 is 15 residues. Here the CDR3 DNA reads TGTGCCAGCAGCACCCCGGCAGGGGGGAAGGAGACCCAGTACTTC. Amino acid sequence: CASSTPAGGKETQYF.

The genes are TRBV27 and TRBJ2-1; D perhaps matches TRBD2 (6 bases). Germline V gene sequence: CDR1 MNHEY, CDR2 SMNVEV (reference sequence). This CDR3 has 15 residues. V was trimmed by 3 bases and J by 7 bases, leaving 16 bases between them. The CDR3 DNA reads TGTGCCAGCAGTTTCTCCGGGACTGGTGTGAATGAGCAGTTCTTC. This encodes CASSFSGTGVNEQFF.

The gene calls are TRBV9 and TRBJ1-4; D is perhaps TRBD1 (5 bases). CDR1 and CDR2 (germline): SGDLS, YYNGEE. V shed 0 bases and J shed 7 bases, with 13 bases lying between them. CDR3 length: 15 amino acids. CDR3 residues: CASSVAAGRGEKLFF. In nucleotides, the CDR3 is TGTGCCAGCAGCGTAGCGGCAGGGCGGGGTGAAAAACTGTTTTTT.